Below, one TCR beta chain is given with its context. This CDR3 has 15 amino acids. With 4 bases clipped from V and 2 bases from J, the junction kept 4 bases outside the gene matches. Germline CDR1 and CDR2: LNHDA and SQIVND (reference sequence). The entry originates in a study of blood T cell repertoires in COVID-19. The protocol was immunoSEQ multiplex PCR, while the TCRdb copy is restricted to in-frame clones and leaves out a portion. The sample has more than 400,000 clones; about 85% are singletons. This rearrangement joins TRBV19 to TRBJ2-5, with 10 bases matching TRBD2. The clonotype comes from a woman aged 18 to 35 who had recovered from COVID-19. The sequenced sample was PBMCs or T cells enriched from blood (not recorded which). In DNA, the CDR3 is TGTGCCAGTAGTACGTTAGCGGGGGGACAAGAGACCCAGTACTTC. This sequence encodes CASSTLAGGQETQYF.